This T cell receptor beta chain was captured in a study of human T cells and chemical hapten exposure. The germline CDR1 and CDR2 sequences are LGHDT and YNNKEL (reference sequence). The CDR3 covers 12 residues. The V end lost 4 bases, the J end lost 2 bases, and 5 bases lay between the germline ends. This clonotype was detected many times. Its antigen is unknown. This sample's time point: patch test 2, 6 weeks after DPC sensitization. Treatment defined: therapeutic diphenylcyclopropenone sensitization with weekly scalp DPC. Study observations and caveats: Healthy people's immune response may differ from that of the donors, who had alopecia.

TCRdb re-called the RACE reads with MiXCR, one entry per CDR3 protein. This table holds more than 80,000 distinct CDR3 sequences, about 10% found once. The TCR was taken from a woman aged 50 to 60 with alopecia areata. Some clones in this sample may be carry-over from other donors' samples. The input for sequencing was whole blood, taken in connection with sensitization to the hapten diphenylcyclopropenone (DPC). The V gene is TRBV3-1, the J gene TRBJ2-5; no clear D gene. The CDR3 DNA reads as TGTGCCAGCAGCCCGGTACAAGAGACCCAGTACTTC. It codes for CASSPVQETQYF.